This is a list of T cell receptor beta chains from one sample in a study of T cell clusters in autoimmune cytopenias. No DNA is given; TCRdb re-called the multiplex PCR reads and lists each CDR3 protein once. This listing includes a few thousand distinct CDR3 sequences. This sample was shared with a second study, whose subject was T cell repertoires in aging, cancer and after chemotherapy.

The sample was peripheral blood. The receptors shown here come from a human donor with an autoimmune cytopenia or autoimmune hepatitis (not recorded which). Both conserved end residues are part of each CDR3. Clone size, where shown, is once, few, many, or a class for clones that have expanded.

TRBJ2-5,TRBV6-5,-,CANRDREEETQYF
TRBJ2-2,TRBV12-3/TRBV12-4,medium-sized,CASTLRQGNTGELFF
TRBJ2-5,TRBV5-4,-,CASSSNRTGTQETQYF
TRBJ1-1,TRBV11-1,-,CASSFTGPGVTEAFF
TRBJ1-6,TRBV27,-,CASTGTPYNSPLHF
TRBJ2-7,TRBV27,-,CASSLLTGVDEQYF
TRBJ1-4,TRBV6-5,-,CASSYRLNEKLFF
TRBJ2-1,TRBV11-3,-,CASRLPGQIYNEQFF
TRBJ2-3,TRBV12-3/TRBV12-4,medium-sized,CASSSIAGVLSGTQYF
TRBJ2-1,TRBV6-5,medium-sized,CASSYRTSGGPNNEQFF
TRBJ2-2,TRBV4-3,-,CASSQARFENTGELFF
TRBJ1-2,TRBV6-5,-,CASSVANYGYTF
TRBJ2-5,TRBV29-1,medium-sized,CSGFRDRAKKRETQYF
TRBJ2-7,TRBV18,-,CASSPDENYEQYF
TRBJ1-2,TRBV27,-,CASSFGYRLYGYTF
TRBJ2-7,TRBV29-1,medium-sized,CSVEFKGAYEQYF
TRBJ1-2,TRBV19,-,CASSIRDRGYGYTF
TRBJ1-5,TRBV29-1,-,CSVAQGGQPQHF
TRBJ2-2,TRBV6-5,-,CASSYGANTGELFF
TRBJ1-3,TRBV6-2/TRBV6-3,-,CASNNPPGRGSGNTIYF
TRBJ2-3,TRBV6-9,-,CASRRGGSTDTQYF
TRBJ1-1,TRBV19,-,CASGNWGQLEAFF
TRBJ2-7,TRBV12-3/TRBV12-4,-,CASSFHRSYEQYF
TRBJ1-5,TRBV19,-,CASSTGTEQPQHF
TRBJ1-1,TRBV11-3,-,CASSSFPGTGNTEAFF
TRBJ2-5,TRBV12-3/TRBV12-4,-,CASSEGSSETQYF
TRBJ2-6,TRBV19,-,CASSISGANVLTF
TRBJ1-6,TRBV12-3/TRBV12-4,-,CASSLQASPLHF
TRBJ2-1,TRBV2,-,CASNSRIPYNEQFF
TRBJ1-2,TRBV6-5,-,CASRPGYSYGYTF
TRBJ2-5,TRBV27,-,CASSLRLGRETQYF
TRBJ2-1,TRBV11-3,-,CASSPGQLNEQFF
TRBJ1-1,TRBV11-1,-,CASSWGRLPNTEAFF
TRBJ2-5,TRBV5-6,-,CASSLAVTAQETQYF
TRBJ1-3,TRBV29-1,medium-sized,CSVVVGVGNTIYF
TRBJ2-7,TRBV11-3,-,CASSLVLAGRYEQYF
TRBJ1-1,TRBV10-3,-,CAISETQGSAAFF
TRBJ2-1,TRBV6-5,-,CASRIRDRNYNEQFF
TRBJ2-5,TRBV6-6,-,CASSPGLAAGETQYF
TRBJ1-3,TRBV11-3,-,CASSFNAAGAGNTIYF
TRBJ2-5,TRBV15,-,CATGQVGKTQYF
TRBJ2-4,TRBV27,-,CASRGLGHLTDIQYF
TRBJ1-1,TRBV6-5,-,CASSPIGTEAFF